This T cell receptor (beta chain) was captured in a study of T-cell reconstitution after alpha-beta-depleted transplantation in children. This clonotype has a count of ten or more. This sample's TCRbeta library carried unique molecular identifier barcodes. TCRdb ran MiXCR on the PCR reads and lists one entry per CDR3 protein. The data show about 340,000 distinct CDR3 sequences, 10% to 15% seen once. CDR3 length: 12 residues. Germline CDR1 LGHDT, CDR2 YNNKEL (reference sequence). Deletions cut 10 bases from V and 6 bases from J, with 16 bases between. The chain recombines TRBV3-1 with TRBJ2-7, with D tentatively TRBD1 (5 bases). This clonotype originated in a human donor who donated a stem cell graft to a child with Fanconi anemia. Sequenced here: PBMCs, sampled from the stem cell graft. CDR3 DNA sequence: TGTGCCACCATCGACAGCCGTGGCGAGCAGTACTTC. This gives the protein CATIDSRGEQYF.